These 30 T cell receptor beta chains share one sample of origin, sequenced in a study of identical twins. A single record per CDR3 protein comes from TCRdb applying MiXCR to the 5' RACE reads. The table lists 650,000 to 750,000 distinct CDR3 sequences, approximately 21% of them singletons. This sample also appeared in a second study, on T cells expressing NK-cell markers.

The material sequenced was PBMCs. The receptor set was obtained from a woman aged 18-29 years in good health.

This clonotype was picked up a small number of times. The rearrangement uses TRBV20-1 and TRBJ2-6; 9 positions agree with TRBD1. The CDR3 spans 16 residues. V shed 4 bases and J 2 bases; nucleotides not matched to a gene: 6. The germline V gene has CDR1 DFQATT and CDR2 SNEGSKA (reference sequence). The CDR3 here is CSATLQGAPGANVLTF. In DNA form, the CDR3 reads TGCAGTGCTACATTACAGGGGGCGCCTGGGGCCAACGTCCTGACTTTC.

This clonotype was found once. For the CDR3, the DNA is TGCGCCAGCAGCCGTGTGGCGGGAAGTCGAGATACGCAGTATTTT. Its translation is CASSRVAGSRDTQYF. J is TRBJ2-3 and V is TRBV4-3; TRBD2 might be the D (6 bases). Germline assignment: CDR1 LGHNA and CDR2 YSLEER. The CDR3 has 15 residues. Trimming cost V 4 bases and J 5 bases, with 16 bases left between them.

The chain carries TRBV20-1 and TRBJ2-5; D unclear. This CDR3 has 11 amino acids. In germline, CDR1 is DFQATT, CDR2 SNEGSKA (reference sequence). The germline V and J ends were trimmed by 2 bases and 4 bases, with 5 bases remaining between them. CDR3 residues: CSARKLETQYF. The CDR3 nucleotides read TGCAGTGCTAGAAAATTAGAGACCCAGTACTTC.

This chain joins TRBV5-1 and TRBJ2-5; no clear D gene. The germline V gene encodes CDR1 SGHRS and CDR2 YFSETQ. The CDR3 loop spans 13 amino acids. Trimming removed 4 bases from V and 1 base from J, with 8 bases in between. DNA for the CDR3: TGCGCCAGCAGCGGGCCGAGCCAAGAGACCCAGTACTTC. Translating it yields CASSGPSQETQYF.

The chain carries TRBV29-1 and TRBJ1-1; no clear D gene. Germline V gene data show CDR1 as SQVTM and CDR2 as ANQGSEA. With 5 bases removed from V and 0 bases from J, the gap between germline ends came to 10 bases. The CDR3 loop spans 13 amino acids. CDR3 nucleotides: TGCAGCGTTCTCCTCCCAGTGAACACTGAAGCTTTCTTT. Encoded protein: CSVLLPVNTEAFF.

The gene calls are TRBV2 and TRBJ2-1; 11 bases fit TRBD2. This CDR3 comprises 14 residues. V trimming: 10 bases; J trimming: 5 bases; junction bases outside the gene matches: 7. Germline V CDR1 and CDR2: SNHLY, FYNNEI. The CDR3: CATTGTSGDNEQFF. In DNA form, the CDR3 reads TGTGCCACTACCGGGACTAGCGGTGACAATGAGCAGTTCTTC.

CDR3 DNA: TGTGCCAGCAGTTCCGGGACCCCCCCCAGCAATCAGCCCCAGCATTTT. It specifies CASSSGTPPSNQPQHF. This sequence joins TRBV12-3 or TRBV12-4 and TRBJ1-5; possible D gene TRBD1, 5 bases. The CDR3 runs to 16 residues. V was cut by 4 bases and J by 1 base, with 14 bases left in between.

The sample holds a few counts of this clonotype. The V gene is TRBV20-1, the J gene TRBJ2-5; the match to TRBD1 covers 8 bases. CDR3 size: 15 residues. J gave up 5 bases and V 6 bases, and 14 bases lay outside the gene matches. Germline V CDR1 and CDR2: DFQATT, SNEGSKA (reference sequence). CDR3 DNA: TGCAGTGCGGGGGAATTACAGGGGGGAGGCGAGACCCAGTACTTC. It yields the protein CSAGELQGGGETQYF.

The sample holds a few counts of this clonotype. V gene TRBV10-3 combines with J gene TRBJ2-3; the D gene is possibly TRBD2 (5 bases). CDR1 is ENHRY, CDR2 SYGVKD, per germline. V lost 7 bases and J 4 bases, leaving 9 bases between the germline ends. CDR3 length: 12 residues. The CDR3 coding sequence is TGTGCCATCATGGTCGGGGCAGATACGCAGTATTTT. Translated, it gives CAIMVGADTQYF.

This clonotype was picked up many times. V gene TRBV6-4 combines with J gene TRBJ2-7, with 10 bases identical to TRBD1. The CDR3 has 14 amino acids. Losses at the gene ends were 5 bases for V and 7 bases for J; bases not matched to a gene: 8. Germline CDR1 MRHNA, CDR2 SNTAGT. The chain's CDR3 is CASSPGTGVEEQYF. The CDR3 DNA is TGTGCCAGCAGTCCCGGGACAGGGGTGGAGGAGCAGTACTTC.

The chain is built from TRBV6-5 and TRBJ1-5; the D is unclear. The V end lost 4 bases, the J end lost 7 bases, and 14 bases lay between the germline ends. CDR1 is MNHEY, CDR2 SVGAGI, per germline. This CDR3 is 14 amino acids long. CDR3 residues: CASSWDLDGQPQHF. The CDR3 nucleotides read TGTGCCAGCAGTTGGGATTTGGACGGACAGCCCCAGCATTTT.

This chain connects TRBV5-1 to TRBJ2-7; TRBD2 matches at 13 bases. Germline CDR1 reads SGHRS; CDR2 reads YFSETQ. The CDR3 extends over 16 amino acids. Unmatched junction bases numbered 4, after V lost 0 bases and J lost 4 bases. DNA for the CDR3: TGCGCCAGCAGCTTGGGTGGGACTAGCGGGAAATACGAGCAGTACTTC. Encoded protein: CASSLGGTSGKYEQYF.

This clonotype has just a few counts. The rearrangement links TRBV12-3 or TRBV12-4 to TRBJ2-7; D is uncertain. Trimming removed 0 bases at V and 2 bases at J, with 17 bases between. The CDR3 length is 17 residues. The CDR3 spells CASSLAGSPRLPYEQYF. The DNA of the CDR3 is TGTGCCAGCAGTTTAGCGGGTTCCCCGCGACTTCCCTACGAGCAGTACTTC.

In regard to this clonotype: A read error is possible here, since a much larger clone lies one base away. The CDR3 DNA is TGCGCCAGCAGCTCGGGGGGGACGGGCGGAAACTATGGCTACACCTTC. It is translated as CASSSGGTGGNYGYTF. The chain links TRBV5-1 to TRBJ1-2; tentative D call: TRBD1 (5 bases). Trimming removed 3 bases from V and 2 bases from J, with 17 bases in between. Germline loops: CDR1 SGHRS, CDR2 YFSETQ. The CDR3 spans 16 residues.

V is TRBV12-3 or TRBV12-4 and J is TRBJ1-3; a weak D match, TRBD1 (5 bases). The CDR3 loop spans 13 amino acids. The ends were cut back, 6 bases at V and 2 bases at J, with 8 bases in the middle. CDR3 sequence reads: CASRGDAGNTIYF. The CDR3 region has the DNA TGTGCCAGCAGAGGGGACGCTGGAAACACCATATATTTT.

This clonotype has just a few counts. One end of the junction is discordant with germline, which a read error may explain. The chain employs TRBV24-1 and TRBJ1-2; D gene uncertain. Germline V CDR1 and CDR2: KGHDR, SFDVKD. There are 11 residues in the CDR3. CDR3 sequence: CHRGNLTGYTF. CDR3 DNA sequence: TGCCACCGGGGTAACCTTACTGGCTACACCTTC.

This clonotype was seen ten or more times. V is TRBV20-1 and J is TRBJ2-3; no clear D. Per the germline V gene, CDR1 is DFQATT and CDR2 is SNEGSKA (reference sequence). Trimming removed 2 bases from V and 0 bases from J, with 15 bases in between. There are 16 residues in the CDR3. Here the CDR3 DNA reads TGCAGTGCTAGAAATCCGGGCTCCTCTAGCACAGATACGCAGTATTTT. This encodes CSARNPGSSSTDTQYF.

There are a few counts of this clonotype. The rearrangement links TRBV2 to TRBJ2-1; no clear D gene. The V gene's germline CDR1 is SNHLY and CDR2 FYNNEI. With 6 bases removed from V and 0 bases from J, the gap between germline ends came to 18 bases. The CDR3 is made up of 17 amino acids. CDR3 amino acids: CASRSRFVLSSYNEQFF. CDR3 DNA: TGTGCCAGCAGGTCGAGGTTTGTACTAAGCTCCTACAATGAGCAGTTCTTC.

The rearrangement links TRBV7-2 to TRBJ2-7; unclear D gene. The germline CDR1 and CDR2 sequences are SGHTA and FQGNSA. The CDR3 covers 11 residues. V was trimmed by 5 bases and J by 9 bases, leaving 11 bases between them. CDR3 region: CASSRAGVQYF. In DNA form, the CDR3 reads TGTGCCAGCAGCCGTGCAGGTGTGCAGTACTTC. The full variable domain, its missing parts supplied by reference TRBV7-2 and TRBJ2-7, is GAGVSQSPSNKVTEKGKDVELRCDPISGHTALYWYRQSLGQGLEFLIYFQGNSAPDKSGLPSDRFSAERTGGSVSTLTIQRTQQEDSAVYLCASSRAGVQYFGPGTRLTVT.

This clonotype was detected only a few times. The CDR3 protein is CASQEGPNTEAFF. For the CDR3, the DNA is TGTGCCAGCCAGGAGGGACCGAACACTGAAGCTTTCTTT. The chain uses TRBV6-1 and TRBJ1-1, with a weak D call TRBD1 (5 bases). CDR3 length equals 13 residues. Trimming removed 8 bases from V and 1 base from J, with 11 bases in between. CDR1 is MNHNS and CDR2 is SASEGT in the germline V gene.

The rearrangement links TRBV20-1 to TRBJ2-1, with 10 bases lining up with TRBD1. Looked up from germline, CDR1 is DFQATT and CDR2 is SNEGSKA (reference sequence). V gave up 6 bases and J gave up 3 bases; unmatched junction bases: 5. This CDR3 has 14 residues. CDR3 sequence reads: CSATRDRGYNEQFF. In DNA, the CDR3 is TGCAGTGCCACCCGGGACAGGGGCTACAATGAGCAGTTCTTC.

This clonotype was observed a few times. V and J are TRBV10-3 and TRBJ2-7, with D possibly matching TRBD1 (5 bases). CDR3 length: 15 amino acids. Germline V lookup: CDR1 ENHRY, CDR2 SYGVKD. Trimming shortened V by 7 bases and J by 1 base, and 17 bases separated the two germline ends. The CDR3 DNA follows: TGTGCCATCACCCCGACAGAGCTGGCTTCCTACGAGCAGTACTTC. Translated, it gives CAITPTELASYEQYF.

CDR3 bases: TGTGCCAGCAGCCTGAGCGGGGGGAAACACAATGAGCAGTTCTTC. This sequence encodes CASSLSGGKHNEQFF. V gene TRBV12-3 or TRBV12-4 combines with J gene TRBJ2-1; 9 bases match TRBD2. J gave up 5 bases and V 6 bases, and 8 bases lay outside the gene matches. The CDR3 is made up of 15 amino acids.

The table lists this clonotype with a count of one. One junction end disagrees with the germline gene, perhaps due to a read error. The chain carries TRBV20-1 and TRBJ2-3; no clear D. This CDR3 region has 12 residues. Germline V gene lookup returns CDR1 DFQATT and CDR2 SNEGSKA (reference sequence). CDR3 nucleotides: TGCAGTGCCGACCGGAGCACATATACGCAGTATTTT. Encoded protein: CSADRSTYTQYF.

This clonotype showed up just a few times. The chain uses TRBV20-1 and TRBJ2-3, with unresolved D. The CDR3 spans 14 residues. Per the germline V gene, CDR1 is DFQATT and CDR2 is SNEGSKA (reference sequence). The CDR3, as DNA: TGCAGCTCGGCCCCGGTTACTAGCACAGATACGCAGTATTTT. It yields the protein CSSAPVTSTDTQYF.

V gene TRBV6-2 or TRBV6-3 combines with J gene TRBJ2-1; D tentatively reads TRBD1 or TRBD2 (5 bases each). The CDR3 loop spans 18 amino acids. V gave up 4 bases and J gave up 2 bases, with 21 bases separating them. Germline V lookup: CDR1 MNHEY, CDR2 SVGEGT. CDR3: CASSSRGGRAYAYNEQFF. For the CDR3, the DNA is TGTGCCAGCAGTTCTCGGGGCGGAAGGGCCTATGCCTACAATGAGCAGTTCTTC.

This clonotype was recorded a few times. The rearrangement joins TRBV6-5 to TRBJ1-1; possibly TRBD1 for D (5 bases). Germline loops: CDR1 MNHEY, CDR2 SVGAGI. This CDR3 has 14 amino acids. V was clipped by 0 bases and J by 5 bases, with 10 bases between them. The CDR3 here is CASSYSRGGTEAFF. The CDR3 DNA follows: TGTGCCAGCAGTTACTCGCGGGGGGGTACTGAAGCTTTCTTT.

The chain has TRBV7-2 and TRBJ2-1; D perhaps matches TRBD2 (6 bases). The length of the CDR3 is 14 residues. Germline V gives CDR1 SGHTA, CDR2 FQGNSA. Trimming shortened V by 6 bases and J by 8 bases, and 17 bases separated the two germline ends. The CDR3 sequence is CASRVTSFRDEQFF. The DNA of the CDR3 is TGTGCCAGCAGAGTCACTAGCTTTCGGGATGAGCAGTTCTTC.

The genes are TRBV12-3 or TRBV12-4 and TRBJ1-1; possible D gene TRBD1, 6 bases. With 5 bases removed from V and 4 bases from J, the gap between germline ends came to 14 bases. The CDR3 consists of 14 residues. The CDR3 sequence is CASSDTGLSTEAFF. The DNA of the CDR3 is TGTGCCAGCAGTGACACAGGGCTCAGCACTGAAGCTTTCTTT.

The V call is TRBV9, the J call TRBJ2-2, with D perhaps given as TRBD1 or TRBD2 (5 bases each). Germline assignment: CDR1 SGDLS and CDR2 YYNGEE. V shed 2 bases and J shed 5 bases, with 7 bases lying between them. The CDR3 length is 13 residues. CDR3 sequence: CASSVWGTGELFF. In nucleotides, the CDR3 is TGTGCCAGCAGCGTGTGGGGGACCGGGGAGCTGTTTTTT.